This is a list of T cell receptor beta chains from one sample in a study of cytomegalovirus exposure and HLA in healthy donors. Assay: immunoSEQ multiplex PCR; the TCRdb copy retains only in-frame clones and omits some. The sample includes under 100,000 clones, 65% to 85% seen only once; the top ten take over 3%. Sequenced input: PBMCs. Receptors originate from a man between 45 and 60 years old in good health and CMV-seronegative. Both conserved end residues are part of each CDR3. The D gene is left open where the match is weak. Clone size is shown for a subset of rows, as once, few, many or a class of expanded clone.

j_gene,v_gene,d_gene,abundance,len,CDR3nt,CDR3aa
TRBJ2-4,TRBV23-1,.,.,15,TGCGCCAGCAGTCAATCGAACCATGGCAGAAACATTCAGTACTTC,CASSQSNHGRNIQYF
TRBJ2-5,TRBV5-1,.,.,14,TGCGCCAGCAGCTTGAACAGTTTCCAAGAGACCCAGTACTTC,CASSLNSFQETQYF
TRBJ2-3,TRBV6-4,TRBD2,.,15,TGTGCCAGCAGTGACAGCGGGGGGGCCACAGATACGCAGTATTTT,CASSDSGGATDTQYF
TRBJ1-5,TRBV6-5,.,once,15,TGTGCCAGCAGTTACCCAGGCCCAGTGGGTCAGCCCCAGCATTTT,CASSYPGPVGQPQHF
TRBJ1-2,TRBV5-4,.,.,14,TGTGCCAGCAGCTTTCAGGGGTCAAACTATGGCTACACCTTC,CASSFQGSNYGYTF
TRBJ1-1,TRBV7-8,.,.,13,TGTGCCAGCAGCACCAGGGATGGCACTGAAGCTTTCTTT,CASSTRDGTEAFF
TRBJ2-3,TRBV18,.,once,17,TGTGCCAGCTCACCATACGACACACGAGCCCTCACAGATACGCAGTATTTT,CASSPYDTRALTDTQYF
TRBJ1-3,TRBV6-5,.,many,16,TGTGCCAGCAGTTCGGGGGACCGAAACTCTGGAAACACCATATATTTT,CASSSGDRNSGNTIYF
TRBJ1-2,TRBV2,TRBD1,.,14,TGTGCCAGCGCCCCCCGACAGGGTATCTATGGCTACACCTTC,CASAPRQGIYGYTF
TRBJ2-7,TRBV6-5,.,.,15,TGTGCCAGCAGCCCTATAGGAGTGAGCGCCTACGAGCAGTACTTC,CASSPIGVSAYEQYF
TRBJ2-1,TRBV7-2,.,.,14,TGTGCCAGCAGCTCCCAGGGTTTTTGGAATGAGCAGTTCTTC,CASSSQGFWNEQFF
TRBJ2-5,TRBV14,TRBD1,.,17,TGTGCCAGCAGCCAAGATCCCGACAGGGGCTACCAAGAGACCCAGTACTTC,CASSQDPDRGYQETQYF
TRBJ2-7,TRBV7-9,TRBD1,.,14,TGTGCCAGCAGCTTAGCGGGACAGGGCTACGAGCAGTACTTC,CASSLAGQGYEQYF
TRBJ2-7,TRBV10-2,.,.,13,TGCGCCAGCAGTCTGGACAGTCGCTACGAGCAGTACTTC,CASSLDSRYEQYF
TRBJ1-1,TRBV7-3,.,.,14,TGTGCCAGCAGCTCTGGCCCGCGAGGTACTGAAGCTTTCTTT,CASSSGPRGTEAFF
TRBJ1-6,TRBV6-1,TRBD1,.,15,TGTGCCAGCAGTGCGGCCGGGACAGGGGAGACACCCCTCCACTTT,CASSAAGTGETPLHF
TRBJ2-7,TRBV27,TRBD1,.,15,TGTGCCAGCAGTTGGTCCGGACAGGGGGTGGAAGAGCAGTACTTC,CASSWSGQGVEEQYF
TRBJ1-2,TRBV5-1,.,once,13,TGCGCCAGCAGCCCTACAGCTAACTATGGCTACACCTTC,CASSPTANYGYTF
TRBJ1-1,TRBV19,.,.,18,TGTGCCAGTAGTATCACCGCTGGGGCAGAAGCTAACAAAGGTGAAGCTTTCTTT,CASSITAGAEANKGEAFF
TRBJ2-7,TRBV29-1,TRBD1,.,13,TGCAGCGCTAGACAGGGGTCGGCCTACGAGCAGTACTTC,CSARQGSAYEQYF
TRBJ1-2,TRBV27,.,.,15,TGTGCCAGCAGTTCTCAGGGTTCCACTAACTATGGCTACACCTTC,CASSSQGSTNYGYTF
TRBJ2-2,TRBV27,.,.,13,TGTGCCAGCAGTTTCCCAGACACCGGGGAGCTGTTTTTT,CASSFPDTGELFF
TRBJ1-3,TRBV2,.,.,14,TGTGCCAGCAGTGAATTACCTACTGGAAACACCATATATTTT,CASSELPTGNTIYF
TRBJ2-5,TRBV28,.,once,12,TGTGCCAGCACCTCCCGCCGACTCACCCAGTACTTC,CASTSRRLTQYF
TRBJ1-4,TRBV7-9,.,.,14,TGTGCCAGCAGCCTGACAGAAAGTAATGAAAAACTGTTTTTT,CASSLTESNEKLFF
TRBJ2-5,TRBV5-6,TRBD2,.,15,TGTGCCAGCAGCCGGGGACTAGCGGGGATAGAGACCCAGTACTTC,CASSRGLAGIETQYF
TRBJ2-2,TRBV6-5,.,few,13,TGTGCCAGCCGGAGGGAGAACACCGGGGAGCTGTTTTTT,CASRRENTGELFF
TRBJ2-7,TRBV10-3,.,.,14,TGTGCCATCAGTACTACCGGGTCGCTAGGCGAGCAGTACTTC,CAISTTGSLGEQYF
TRBJ2-7,TRBV27,.,few,15,TGTGCCAGCAGTTTATCTGGCAGGTCTTACTACGAGCAGTACTTC,CASSLSGRSYYEQYF
TRBJ2-2,TRBV9,TRBD2,once,14,TGTGCCAGCGCCTCGGGGGGTCGCACCGGGGAGCTGTTTTTT,CASASGGRTGELFF
TRBJ2-2,TRBV5-5,.,.,16,TGTGCCAGCAGCTCCACAGCCACCTCGAACACCGGGGAGCTGTTTTTT,CASSSTATSNTGELFF
TRBJ1-1,TRBV7-3,TRBD1,.,15,TGTGCCAGCAGCTTAAACAGGGGCGCGGGCACTGAAGCTTTCTTT,CASSLNRGAGTEAFF
TRBJ2-7,TRBV10-3,TRBD2,.,13,TGTGCCATCACCGAGGGCGGGAGCTACGAGCAGTACTTC,CAITEGGSYEQYF
TRBJ2-3,TRBV11-2,.,.,15,TGTGCCAGCAGCTTTTCAGGGGCCCGCACAGATACGCAGTATTTT,CASSFSGARTDTQYF
TRBJ2-6,TRBV19,.,.,14,TGTGCCAGTGGGGAGAGCTCTGGGGCCAACGTCCTGACTTTC,CASGESSGANVLTF
TRBJ2-3,TRBV5-1,TRBD2,.,15,TGCGCCAGCAGCATAACCGGGACTAGCCCAGATACGCAGTATTTT,CASSITGTSPDTQYF
TRBJ2-3,TRBV4-1,.,.,16,TGCGCCAGCAGCCAGGCCGAAGGCGGGGTCACAGATACGCAGTATTTT,CASSQAEGGVTDTQYF
TRBJ2-7,TRBV5-1,.,.,15,TGCGCCAGCAGCTCTCCCTCCCAACAGAACCCCGTGCAGTACTTC,CASSSPSQQNPVQYF
TRBJ2-3,TRBV7-8,TRBD1,.,14,TGTGCCAGCAGCCCGGGACAGAATTCAGATACGCAGTATTTT,CASSPGQNSDTQYF
TRBJ2-2,TRBV10-1,TRBD2,.,14,TGCGCCAGCACCCCCCGCGGGGGAACCGGGGAGCTGTTTTTT,CASTPRGGTGELFF
TRBJ2-3,TRBV18,TRBD1,.,13,TGTGCCAGCTCACCCCAACAGGGGGATACGCAGTATTTT,CASSPQQGDTQYF
TRBJ1-1,TRBV28,.,.,15,TGTGCCAGCAGTCGTAGACAGTTTGCGAACACTGAAGCTTTCTTT,CASSRRQFANTEAFF
TRBJ1-3,TRBV5-1,TRBD1,.,18,TGCGCCAGCAGCTTGGGACATGGGACAGGAGGCTCTGGAAACACCATATATTTT,CASSLGHGTGGSGNTIYF
TRBJ1-4,TRBV29-1,TRBD1,.,15,TGCAGCGTTGTGGGGGACAGGGGGCCGAATGAAAAACTGTTTTTT,CSVVGDRGPNEKLFF
TRBJ1-1,TRBV11-2,TRBD1,few,16,TGTGCCAGCAGTCCGCCCCAGGCAGGGGGGACCACTGAAGCTTTCTTT,CASSPPQAGGTTEAFF
TRBJ1-5,TRBV21-1,.,few,16,TGTGCCAGCAGCAAAGCGATAACAGGGGAAAATCAGCCCCAGCATTTT,CASSKAITGENQPQHF
TRBJ1-4,TRBV30,.,once,14,TGTGCCTGGGGAGCCGGGGGTGGCTATGAAAAACTGTTTTTT,CAWGAGGGYEKLFF
TRBJ2-1,TRBV11-3,.,.,16,TGTGCCAGCAGCTTAGGTGGCGGAAGCTCCTACAATGAGCAGTTCTTC,CASSLGGGSSYNEQFF
TRBJ2-7,TRBV6-1,.,.,13,TGTGCCAGCAGACCCTCCGACAGGTACGAGCAGTACTTC,CASRPSDRYEQYF
TRBJ1-6,TRBV6-4,.,.,14,TGTGCCAGCAGTGTGACACCGGGAAATTCACCCCTCCACTTT,CASSVTPGNSPLHF
TRBJ2-6,TRBV28,.,few,14,TGTGCCAGCAAAAGAGGCTCTGGGGCCAACGTCCTGACTTTC,CASKRGSGANVLTF
TRBJ1-3,TRBV30,.,.,15,TGTGCCTGGAGGTACAGGGATAATACTGGAAACACCATATATTTT,CAWRYRDNTGNTIYF
TRBJ1-1,TRBV28,TRBD1,.,15,TGTGCCAGCAATCAGGGATGGACAGGGAGCACTGAAGCTTTCTTT,CASNQGWTGSTEAFF
TRBJ1-1,TRBV6-1,.,few,13,TGTGCCAGCGCGTGGTTGCAGAACACTGAAGCTTTCTTT,CASAWLQNTEAFF
TRBJ1-6,TRBV6-5,TRBD1,.,14,TGTGCCAGCAGAAGACAGGGTGGTAATTCACCCCTCCACTTT,CASRRQGGNSPLHF
TRBJ2-7,TRBV6-6,.,.,13,TGTGCCAGCAGTCGGGGGACCTCCTACGAGCAGTACTTC,CASSRGTSYEQYF
TRBJ2-7,TRBV6-4,TRBD2,.,17,TGTGCCAGCAGTGCCACACTAGCGGGGAGGCCGTGGTACGAGCAGTACTTC,CASSATLAGRPWYEQYF
TRBJ1-2,TRBV30,TRBD1,.,14,TGTGCCTGGATTCGCGACAGGGGATCGGATGGCTACACCTTC,CAWIRDRGSDGYTF
TRBJ2-4,TRBV4-1,.,.,14,TGCGCCAGCAGCCCCTATCCAGCCAAAAACATTCAGTACTTC,CASSPYPAKNIQYF
TRBJ2-6,TRBV11-2,.,.,16,TGTGCCAGCAGCTTTTCCGTGAGCTCTGGGGCCAACGTCCTGACTTTC,CASSFSVSSGANVLTF